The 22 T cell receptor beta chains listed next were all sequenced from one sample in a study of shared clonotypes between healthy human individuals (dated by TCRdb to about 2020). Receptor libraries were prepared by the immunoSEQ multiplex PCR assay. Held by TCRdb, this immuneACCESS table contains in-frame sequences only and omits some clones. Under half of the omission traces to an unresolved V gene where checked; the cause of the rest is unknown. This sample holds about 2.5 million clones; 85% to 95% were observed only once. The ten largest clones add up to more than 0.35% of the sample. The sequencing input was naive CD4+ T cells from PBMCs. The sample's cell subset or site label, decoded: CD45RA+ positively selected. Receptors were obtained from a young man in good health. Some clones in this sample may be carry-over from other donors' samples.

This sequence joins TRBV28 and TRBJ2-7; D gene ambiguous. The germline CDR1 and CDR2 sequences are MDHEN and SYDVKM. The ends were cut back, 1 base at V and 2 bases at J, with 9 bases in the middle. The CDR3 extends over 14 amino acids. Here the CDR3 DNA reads TGTGCCAGCAGTTTATCCTCCGGAACCTACGAGCAGTACTTC. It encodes CASSLSSGTYEQYF.

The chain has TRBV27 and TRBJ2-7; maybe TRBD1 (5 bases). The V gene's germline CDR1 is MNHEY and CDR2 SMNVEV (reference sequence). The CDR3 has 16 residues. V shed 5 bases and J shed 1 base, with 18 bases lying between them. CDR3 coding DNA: TGTGCCAGCAGTCTTAACCCGACAGCATCGTCCTACGAGCAGTACTTC. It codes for CASSLNPTASSYEQYF.

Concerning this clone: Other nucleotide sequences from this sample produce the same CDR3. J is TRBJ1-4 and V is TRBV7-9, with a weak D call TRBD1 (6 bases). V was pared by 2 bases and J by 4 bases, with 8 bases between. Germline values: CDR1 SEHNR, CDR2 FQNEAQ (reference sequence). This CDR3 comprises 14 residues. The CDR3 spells CASSLRQDNEKLFF. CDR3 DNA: TGTGCCAGCAGCTTAAGACAGGATAATGAAAAACTGTTTTTT.

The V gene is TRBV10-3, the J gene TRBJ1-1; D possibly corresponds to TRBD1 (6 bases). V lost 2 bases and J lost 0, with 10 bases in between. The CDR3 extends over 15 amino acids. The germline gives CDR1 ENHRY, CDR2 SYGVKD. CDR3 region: CAISEPTGMNTEAFF. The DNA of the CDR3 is TGTGCCATCAGTGAGCCGACAGGCATGAACACTGAAGCTTTCTTT.

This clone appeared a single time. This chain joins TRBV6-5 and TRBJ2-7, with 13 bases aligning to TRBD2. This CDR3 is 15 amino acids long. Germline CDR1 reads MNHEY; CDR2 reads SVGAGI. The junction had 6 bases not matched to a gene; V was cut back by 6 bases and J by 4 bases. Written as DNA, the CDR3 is TGTGCCAGCAGAGCTGGACTAGCGGGAGTTTACGAGCAGTACTTC. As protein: CASRAGLAGVYEQYF.

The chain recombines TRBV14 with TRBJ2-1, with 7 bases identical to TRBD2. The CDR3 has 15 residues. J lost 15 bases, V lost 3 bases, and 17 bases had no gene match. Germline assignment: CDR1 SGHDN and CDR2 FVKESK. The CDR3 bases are TGTGCCAGCAGCCAGGGCCGTCACCAGGCGGGAGAAAGGTTCTTC. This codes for CASSQGRHQAGERFF.

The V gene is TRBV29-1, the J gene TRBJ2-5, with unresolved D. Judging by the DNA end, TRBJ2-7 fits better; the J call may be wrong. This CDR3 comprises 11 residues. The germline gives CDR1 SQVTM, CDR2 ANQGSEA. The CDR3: CSVGETYEQYF. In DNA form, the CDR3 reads TGCAGCGTTGGAGAGACCTACGAGCAGTACTTC.

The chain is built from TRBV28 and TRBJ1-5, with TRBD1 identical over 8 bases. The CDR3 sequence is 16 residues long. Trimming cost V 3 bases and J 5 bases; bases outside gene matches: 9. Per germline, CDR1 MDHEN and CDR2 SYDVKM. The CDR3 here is CASSFFTGGLHQPQHF. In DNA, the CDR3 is TGTGCCAGCAGTTTCTTCACAGGGGGACTCCATCAGCCCCAGCATTTT.

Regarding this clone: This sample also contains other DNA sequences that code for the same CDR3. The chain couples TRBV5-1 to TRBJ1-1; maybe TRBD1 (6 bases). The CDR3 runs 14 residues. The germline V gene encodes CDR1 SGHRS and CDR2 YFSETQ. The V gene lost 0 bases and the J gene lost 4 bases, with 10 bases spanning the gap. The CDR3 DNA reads TGCGCCAGCAGCTTGGGACAGGCGGGCACTGAAGCTTTCTTT. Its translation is CASSLGQAGTEAFF.

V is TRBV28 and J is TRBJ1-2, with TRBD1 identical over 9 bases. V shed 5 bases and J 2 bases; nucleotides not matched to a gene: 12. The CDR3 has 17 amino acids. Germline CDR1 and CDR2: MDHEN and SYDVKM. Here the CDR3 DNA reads TGTGCCAGCAGTCGTTCAGGGACAGGGTTCCTAAACTATGGCTACACCTTC. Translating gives CASSRSGTGFLNYGYTF.

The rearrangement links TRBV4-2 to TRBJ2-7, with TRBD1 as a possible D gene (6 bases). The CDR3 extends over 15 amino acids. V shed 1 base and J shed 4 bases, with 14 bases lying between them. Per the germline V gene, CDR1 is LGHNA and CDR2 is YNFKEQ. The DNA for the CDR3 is TGTGCCAGCAGCCAAGGCTCGACAGGCGATTACGAGCAGTACTTC. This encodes CASSQGSTGDYEQYF.

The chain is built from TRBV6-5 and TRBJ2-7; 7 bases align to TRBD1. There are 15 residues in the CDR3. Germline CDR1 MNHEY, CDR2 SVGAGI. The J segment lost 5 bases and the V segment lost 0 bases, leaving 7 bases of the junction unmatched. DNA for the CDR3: TGTGCCAGCAGTTACTCAGTGCAGGGGGTGAACGAGCAGTACTTC. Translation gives CASSYSVQGVNEQYF.

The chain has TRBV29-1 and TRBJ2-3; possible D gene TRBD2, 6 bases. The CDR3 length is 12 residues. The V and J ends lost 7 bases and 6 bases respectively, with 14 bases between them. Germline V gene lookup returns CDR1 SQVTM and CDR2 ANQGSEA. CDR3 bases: TGCAGCGCGGGACTCCCTAGGGATACGCAGTATTTT. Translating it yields CSAGLPRDTQYF.

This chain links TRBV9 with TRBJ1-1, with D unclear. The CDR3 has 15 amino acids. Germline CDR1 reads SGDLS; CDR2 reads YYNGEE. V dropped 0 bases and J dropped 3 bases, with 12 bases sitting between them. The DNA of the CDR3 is TGTGCCAGCAGCGTAGAAGGGTTTTTGGACACTGAAGCTTTCTTT. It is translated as CASSVEGFLDTEAFF.

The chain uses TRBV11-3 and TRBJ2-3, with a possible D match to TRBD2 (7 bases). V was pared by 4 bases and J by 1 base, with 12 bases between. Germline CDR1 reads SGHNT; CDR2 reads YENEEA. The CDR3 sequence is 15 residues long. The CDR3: CASSSGAGGTDTQYF. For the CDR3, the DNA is TGTGCCAGCAGCTCAGGGGCGGGAGGCACAGATACGCAGTATTTT.

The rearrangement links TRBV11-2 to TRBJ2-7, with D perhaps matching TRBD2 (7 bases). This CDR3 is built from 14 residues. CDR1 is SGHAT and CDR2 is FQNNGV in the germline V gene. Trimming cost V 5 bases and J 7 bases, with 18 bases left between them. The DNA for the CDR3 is TGTGCCAGCAGCCCTTTGCGGGGGCTGGGTGAGCAGTACTTC. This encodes CASSPLRGLGEQYF.

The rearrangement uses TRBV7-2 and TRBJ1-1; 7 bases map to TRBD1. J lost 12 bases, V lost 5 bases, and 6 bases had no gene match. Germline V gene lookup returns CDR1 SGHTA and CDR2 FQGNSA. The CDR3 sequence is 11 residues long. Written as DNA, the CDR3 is TGTGCCAGCAGCCCCGACAGGGAAACTTTCTTT. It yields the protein CASSPDRETFF.

The CDR3, as DNA: TGCGCCAGCAGCCCCCGGGGCGGGAGTGTTTACGAGCAGTACTTC. Protein sequence: CASSPRGGSVYEQYF. This sequence joins TRBV5-1 and TRBJ2-7; 7 positions agree with TRBD2. The CDR3 runs to 15 residues. V shed 4 bases, J shed 4 bases, and the junction held 11 bases outside the gene matches. CDR1 SGHRS and CDR2 YFSETQ come from the germline V gene.

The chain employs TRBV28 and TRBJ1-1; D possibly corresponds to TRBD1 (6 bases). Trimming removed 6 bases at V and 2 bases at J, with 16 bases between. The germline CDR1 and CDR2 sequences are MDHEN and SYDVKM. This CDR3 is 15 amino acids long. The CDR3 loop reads CASRFRVGGNTEAFF. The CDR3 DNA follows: TGTGCCAGCAGATTCAGGGTAGGGGGAAACACTGAAGCTTTCTTT.

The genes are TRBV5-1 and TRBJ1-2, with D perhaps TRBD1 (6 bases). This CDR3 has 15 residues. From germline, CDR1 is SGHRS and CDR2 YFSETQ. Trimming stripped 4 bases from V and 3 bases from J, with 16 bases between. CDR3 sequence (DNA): TGCGCCAGCAGCCCAGGGTACAGGGAGGACTATGGCTACACCTTC. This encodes CASSPGYREDYGYTF.

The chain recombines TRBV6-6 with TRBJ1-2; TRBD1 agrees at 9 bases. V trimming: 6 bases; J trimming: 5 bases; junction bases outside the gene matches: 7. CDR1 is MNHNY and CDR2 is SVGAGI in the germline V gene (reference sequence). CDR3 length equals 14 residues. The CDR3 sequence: CASRDGQGRYGYTF. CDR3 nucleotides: TGTGCCAGCAGGGATGGACAGGGGCGGTATGGCTACACCTTC.

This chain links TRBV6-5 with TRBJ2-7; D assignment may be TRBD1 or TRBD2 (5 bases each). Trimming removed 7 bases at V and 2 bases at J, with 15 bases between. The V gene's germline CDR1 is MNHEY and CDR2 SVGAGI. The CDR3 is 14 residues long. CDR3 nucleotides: TGTGCCAGCAACCCATCGGGACGGACCTACGAGCAGTACTTC. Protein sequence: CASNPSGRTYEQYF.